The 21 T cell receptor beta chains listed next were all sequenced from one sample in a study of blood T cell repertoires in COVID-19. Produced via immunoSEQ multiplex PCR; TCRdb's table is partial and in-frame only. Of fewer than 250,000 clones listed, 88% are singletons. Sequencing was done on a sample of peripheral blood. These receptor sequences come from a woman aged 40 to 49 who had recovered from COVID-19.

J is TRBJ1-2 and V is TRBV5-6; maybe TRBD1 (6 bases). Germline V gene data show CDR1 as SGHDT and CDR2 as YYEEEE. The CDR3 contains 14 residues. V shed 4 bases and J shed 8 bases, with 18 bases lying between them. The CDR3 spells CASSAPGAPEGYTF. The CDR3 nucleotides are TGTGCCAGCAGCGCCCCAGGGGCCCCCGAAGGCTACACCTTC.

The CDR3 DNA reads as TGTGCCAGCAGTGATAGGACAGGGTGGGAGAACACTGAAGCTTTCTTT. It specifies CASSDRTGWENTEAFF. This chain joins TRBV2 and TRBJ1-1, with 8 bases aligning to TRBD1. The V gene's germline CDR1 is SNHLY and CDR2 FYNNEI. With 3 bases clipped from V and 1 base from J, the junction kept 7 bases outside the gene matches. The CDR3 has 16 amino acids. The complete variable domain, with remaining parts taken from reference TRBV2 and TRBJ1-1, reads EPEVTQTPSHQVTQMGQEVILRCVPISNHLYFYWYRQILGQKVEFLVSFYNNEISEKSEIFDDQFSVERPDGSNFTLKIRSTKLEDSAMYFCASSDRTGWENTEAFFGQGTRLTVV.

The chain is built from TRBV15 and TRBJ2-1; 7 bases match TRBD2. The germline CDR1 and CDR2 sequences are LNHNV and YYDKDF (reference sequence). V dropped 0 bases and J dropped 7; count of bases not matched to a gene: 9. The CDR3 totals 16 residues. CDR3 residues: CATSRDPGLGKNEQFF. The CDR3 region has the DNA TGTGCCACCAGCAGAGATCCCGGACTAGGCAAGAATGAGCAGTTCTTC.

J is TRBJ1-2 and V is TRBV19, with 9 bases matching TRBD1. The CDR3 extends over 17 amino acids. The junction had 10 bases not matched to a gene; V was cut back by 5 bases and J by 0 bases. In germline, CDR1 is LNHDA, CDR2 SQIVND (reference sequence). In DNA form, the CDR3 reads TGTGCCAGTAGTCTTCGGGGTCACAGGGGGCCTAACTATGGCTACACCTTC. It translates to CASSLRGHRGPNYGYTF.

CDR3 nucleotide sequence: TGCAGCGTTGAAGAGGGGAGGGGGACTCAGTCCTATTATAGCAATCAGCCCCAGCATTTT. Amino acids: CSVEEGRGTQSYYSNQPQHF. The chain combines TRBV29-1 with TRBJ1-5, with a possible D match to TRBD1 (6 bases). The V end lost 0 bases, the J end lost 0 bases, and 24 bases lay between the germline ends. Germline V gives CDR1 SQVTM, CDR2 ANQGSEA. CDR3 length equals 20 residues.

V is TRBV3-1 (or the pseudogene TRBV3-2) and J is TRBJ2-3; 9 positions match TRBD1. This CDR3 is built from 18 residues. CDR1 is LGHDT and CDR2 is YNNKEL in the germline V gene (reference sequence). The V and J ends lost 1 base and 4 bases, in that order; junction bases with no gene match: 12. CDR3: CASSQALPGTGISDTQYF. Here the CDR3 DNA reads TGTGCCAGCAGCCAAGCTTTACCCGGGACAGGGATTTCAGATACGCAGTATTTT.

The J gene is TRBJ1-5, the V gene TRBV28; no clear D. The ends were cut back, 3 bases at V and 4 bases at J, with 13 bases in the middle. The CDR3 totals 15 residues. Germline values: CDR1 MDHEN, CDR2 SYDVKM. CDR3 DNA: TGTGCCAGCAGTTTGCAAGGAGTTGTTAATCAGCCCCAGCATTTT. As protein: CASSLQGVVNQPQHF.

CDR3 amino acids: CASITGAGANVLTF. The CDR3 coding sequence is TGTGCCAGCATCACAGGGGCTGGGGCCAACGTCCTGACTTTC. The chain has TRBV11-2 and TRBJ2-6, with TRBD1 matching 7 bases. CDR1 and CDR2 (germline): SGHAT, FQNNGV. This CDR3 spans 14 amino acids. V lost 7 bases to trimming and J lost 2 bases; unmatched junction nucleotides: 2.

The V gene is TRBV12-3 or TRBV12-4, the J gene TRBJ1-6; TRBD1 might be the D (6 bases). V was clipped by 5 bases and J by 10 bases, with 12 bases between them. This CDR3 contains 13 residues. The CDR3 region is CASSQGMESPLHF. CDR3 bases: TGTGCCAGCAGTCAGGGGATGGAATCACCCCTCCACTTT.

In its sample, this clone was seen once. The J gene is TRBJ2-6, the V gene TRBV28; 9 bases agree with TRBD1. Germline assignment: CDR1 MDHEN and CDR2 SYDVKM. The CDR3 has 21 residues. With 4 bases clipped from V and 3 bases from J, the junction kept 19 bases outside the gene matches. The CDR3: CASSSLIARGTGIFGANVLTF. CDR3 nucleotide sequence: TGTGCCAGCAGTTCCCTGATCGCGCGGGGGACAGGGATCTTTGGGGCCAACGTCCTGACTTTC.

This clone was counted a few times. The V gene is TRBV12-3 or TRBV12-4, the J gene TRBJ1-4; TRBD1 matches at 8 bases. CDR3 size: 13 residues. The V segment lost 6 bases and the J segment 7 bases; nucleotides outside the gene matches: 4. CDR3 nucleotide sequence: TGTGCCAGCAGGGCAGGGGGCAGTGAAAAACTGTTTTTT. Residues: CASRAGGSEKLFF.

V is TRBV18 and J is TRBJ1-2, with 7 bases aligning to TRBD1. The germline CDR1 and CDR2 sequences are KGHSH and LQKENI. Trimming at V came to 6 bases and at J to 6 bases, leaving 10 bases not matched to a gene. CDR3 length: 14 amino acids. CDR3 protein: CASSRRQGADGYTF. CDR3 DNA sequence: TGTGCCAGCTCTCGTCGACAGGGTGCGGATGGCTACACCTTC.

The V and J genes are TRBV14 and TRBJ1-2; D might be TRBD1 (5 bases). CDR3 size: 15 residues. V was pared by 4 bases and J by 0 bases, with 12 bases between. The germline gives CDR1 SGHDN, CDR2 FVKESK. CDR3 sequence: CASSPPTGPNYGYTF. DNA of the CDR3: TGTGCCAGCAGCCCCCCAACAGGTCCTAACTATGGCTACACCTTC. Using reference TRBV14 and TRBJ1-2 for the parts outside the CDR3, the full variable domain is EAGVTQFPSHSVIEKGQTVTLRCDPISGHDNLYWYRRVMGKEIKFLLHFVKESKQDESGMPNNRFLAERTGGTYSTLKVQPAELEDSGVYFCASSPPTGPNYGYTFGSGTRLTVV.

V is TRBV30 and J is TRBJ2-3, with 11 bases lining up with TRBD2. From germline, CDR1 is GTSNPN and CDR2 SVGIG (reference sequence). The CDR3 runs to 14 residues. V dropped 6 bases and J dropped 2; count of bases not matched to a gene: 4. DNA of the CDR3: TGTGCCTGTCTAGCGGGAGGACTCACAGATACGCAGTATTTT. It specifies CACLAGGLTDTQYF.

This clone was observed once. The chain links TRBV3-1 (or the pseudogene TRBV3-2) to TRBJ2-7, with 7 positions matching TRBD1. The CDR3 totals 14 residues. From germline, CDR1 is LGHDT and CDR2 YNNKEL (reference sequence). The J segment lost 7 bases and the V segment lost 2 bases, leaving 8 bases of the junction unmatched. For the CDR3, the DNA is TGTGCCAGCAGCCAATTTGTCACAGGGGATGAGCAGTACTTC. Translation gives CASSQFVTGDEQYF.

This clone has more than one count but fewer than ten. This rearrangement joins TRBV4-2 to TRBJ1-4; TRBD1 might be the D (6 bases). The V gene lost 2 bases and the J gene lost 3 bases, with 10 bases spanning the gap. CDR1 and CDR2 from the germline V gene are LGHNA and YNFKEQ. The CDR3 is 15 amino acids. The CDR3 spells CASSQNREANEKLFF. The CDR3 DNA sequence: TGTGCCAGCAGCCAAAACAGGGAAGCTAATGAAAAACTGTTTTTT.

This chain links TRBV27 with TRBJ1-4, with 7 bases lining up with TRBD1. From germline, CDR1 is MNHEY and CDR2 SMNVEV (reference sequence). The length of the CDR3 is 16 residues. With V trimmed by 5 bases and J by 1 base, 7 bases remained unmatched. CDR3 in amino acids: CASSTTQGGTNEKLFF. CDR3 in DNA: TGTGCCAGCAGTACCACCCAGGGGGGAACTAATGAAAAACTGTTTTTT.

The rearrangement joins TRBV9 to TRBJ2-1; tentative D call: TRBD2 (6 bases). This CDR3 comprises 12 residues. Germline assignment: CDR1 SGDLS and CDR2 YYNGEE. Deletions cut 2 bases from V and 12 bases from J, with 12 bases between. The CDR3 loop reads CASSVTSGGQFF. The CDR3, as DNA: TGTGCCAGCAGCGTTACCTCCGGGGGGCAGTTCTTC. Supplemented by reference TRBV9 and TRBJ2-1, the full variable domain reads DSGVTQTPKHLITATGQRVTLRCSPRSGDLSVYWYQQSLDQGLQFLIQYYNGEERAKGNILERFSAQQFPDLHSELNLSSLELGDSALYFCASSVTSGGQFFGPGTRLTVL.

The chain is built from TRBV15 and TRBJ2-5; D may be TRBD1 (6 bases). Germline CDR1 LNHNV, CDR2 YYDKDF (reference sequence). V was trimmed by 0 bases and J by 5 bases, leaving 19 bases between them. The CDR3 spans 17 residues. The CDR3 coding sequence is TGTGCCACCAGCAGAGATCAGGCATCAGGGGCGAAGGAGACCCAGTACTTC. Its translation is CATSRDQASGAKETQYF.

The chain uses TRBV19 and TRBJ2-7; 9 bases map to TRBD1. Unmatched junction bases numbered 8, after V lost 8 bases and J lost 3 bases. From germline, CDR1 is LNHDA and CDR2 SQIVND (reference sequence). The CDR3 totals 14 residues. Here the CDR3 DNA reads TGTGCCAGTTCCCCGGACAGGGGCATCTACGAGCAGTACTTC. Its translation is CASSPDRGIYEQYF.

This chain connects TRBV6-5 to TRBJ1-6; D gene unclear. The germline V gene encodes CDR1 MNHEY and CDR2 SVGAGI. Trimming took 7 bases from V and 2 from J, leaving 12 bases between them. This CDR3 is built from 15 residues. The CDR3 region has the DNA TGTGCCAGCAATTCTGCCGGGACCTATAATTCACCCCTCCACTTT. Encoded protein: CASNSAGTYNSPLHF.